A selection of T cell receptor beta chains follows, all from one sample in a study of PD-1 blockade in mismatch repair-deficient tumors. Method: immunoSEQ multiplex PCR; TCRdb's copy keeps in-frame clones and lacks some. In the table there are about 84,000 clones, 65% to 85% of which are singletons. The starting material was peripheral blood, obtained 12 weeks after starting pembrolizumab. The receptors were sampled from an adult with mismatch repair-deficient cancer. Both conserved end residues are trimmed from each CDR3. Some rows mark clone size as missing; the rest say once, few, many or name a class of expanded clone.

clone size: NA
V gene: TRBV4-3
J gene: TRBJ1-1
CDR3 protein: ASSQDRPTGGDTEAF

clone size: NA
V gene: TRBV7-9
J gene: TRBJ2-6
CDR3 protein: ASSPFGVSGANVLT

clone size: NA
V gene: TRBV11-3
J gene: TRBJ2-7
CDR3 protein: ASSLSGGNGPYEQY

clone size: once
V gene: TRBV11-2
J gene: TRBJ1-2
CDR3 protein: ASSLSGGGSGYT

clone size: once
V gene: TRBV2
J gene: TRBJ2-7
CDR3 protein: ASSDEGRSYEQY

clone size: few
V gene: TRBV5-1
J gene: TRBJ2-7
CDR3 protein: ASSFRADEQY

clone size: few
V gene: TRBV29-1
J gene: TRBJ2-1
CDR3 protein: SVYSGTLYNEQF

clone size: NA
V gene: TRBV6-6
J gene: TRBJ2-2
CDR3 protein: ASSPGTANTGELF

clone size: NA
V gene: TRBV27
J gene: TRBJ1-2
CDR3 protein: ASSLDGGYGYT

clone size: NA
V gene: TRBV6-4
J gene: TRBJ1-5
CDR3 protein: ASSERKAPRPYSNQPQH

clone size: few
V gene: TRBV19
J gene: TRBJ2-2
CDR3 protein: ASTPVVDFSTGELF

clone size: NA
V gene: TRBV7-3
J gene: TRBJ2-7
CDR3 protein: ASSLTTAQTHEQY

clone size: once
V gene: TRBV9
J gene: TRBJ1-3
CDR3 protein: ASSVNAGSSGNTIY

clone size: NA
V gene: TRBV7-9
J gene: TRBJ2-1
CDR3 protein: ASSQSSRPYNEQF